There are a few counts of the clone carrying this T cell receptor (beta chain). The data were taken from a study of T cells in Graves' hyperthyroidism and ophthalmopathy. V was pared by 5 bases and J by 4 bases, with 19 bases of the junction left unmatched. Germline V gives CDR1 MNHGY, CDR2 SAAAGT. CDR3 length: 20 residues. Amplification yielded TCR beta CDR3 regions, with RNA transcripts as the source. During a first-round RT-PCR of the TCR CDR3, the HTBI primer set was used. In TCRdb, the multiplex PCR reads were re-called with MiXCR into one record per CDR3 protein. The repertoire holds 200,000 to 250,000 distinct CDR3 sequences, with around 16% as singletons.

The clonotype comes from a man in his forties with Graves' hyperthyroidism. Sequenced material: blood. J is TRBJ2-6 and V is TRBV6-8; the match to TRBD1 covers 8 bases. This chain's CDR3 is CASSTGQGRAMTLGANVLTF. CDR3 coding DNA: TGTGCCAGCAGTACCGGACAGGGACGAGCGATGACTCTGGGGGCCAACGTCCTGACTTTC.